One T cell receptor beta chain is described in this entry. Per the original data handling: Owing to the provision of junction-only sequences devoid of quality scores by immunoSEQ, filtering differed. Assay: immunoSEQ multiplex PCR; the TCRdb copy retains only in-frame clones and omits some. V, J and clone size reflect that table, while D and trimming were determined from the DNA. The table lists 520,000 or so clones, about four fifths of them singletons, with about an eighth in the top ten. Adult donors, all healthy and HIV-negative, had no recent acute infections or vaccinations. The data stem from a study of shared clonotypes between healthy human individuals. Background on the study: The donor group consisted of a couple of women and a few men, aged 18 to 49.

Trimming removed 1 base from V and 10 bases from J; junction bases left unmatched: 8. CDR3 size: 17 residues. Germline V gene data show CDR1 as SGDLS and CDR2 as YYNGEE. The V call is TRBV9, the J call TRBJ2-1, with 16 bases lining up with TRBD2. Material for sequencing was PBMCs. This clonotype was obtained from a woman in her forties in good health. Some clones in this sample may be carry-over from other donors' samples. The CDR3 DNA sequence: TGTGCCAGCAGCGTATCCGGGACTAGCGGGAGGGTAGAAGAGCAGTTCTTC. This codes for CASSVSGTSGRVEEQFF.